Given below is one T cell receptor beta chain in context. Its antigen is as yet unknown. CDR3 length: 14 amino acids. Germline CDR1 reads SGHVS; CDR2 reads FQNEAQ. V was pared by 3 bases and J by 5 bases, with 13 bases between. The TCR beta profiling, which covered VDJ combination and CDR3 sequence, was carried out using genomic DNA as the template. One entry per CDR3 protein, called by TCRdb with MiXCR from the reads. Here the sample spans 150,000 to 200,000 distinct CDR3 sequences, 48% being singletons. These data come from a study of CD8+CD57+ T cells in acquired aplastic anemia. Study-level background: DNA from sorted CD4+ and CD8+ cells averaged roughly 3.2 ug. Study observations and caveats: Patients and controls had CD8+ Simpson's diversity values that were not significantly distinct.

All sequencing subjects had displayed CD8+CD57+ cell expansion on flow cytometry. Severe acquired aplastic anemia was diagnosed in all patients. The blood sampling took place in patients who had so far received no therapy. Sequenced sample: sorted CD4+, CD8+, or CD8+CD57+ T cells (not recorded which) from PBMCs. The sequence came from a human donor with aplastic anemia. The V call is TRBV7-8, the J call TRBJ1-1; D is possibly TRBD1 (6 bases). This chain's CDR3 is CASSFPGQITEAFF. In DNA form, the CDR3 reads TGTGCCAGCAGCTTTCCCGGACAGATTACTGAAGCTTTCTTT.